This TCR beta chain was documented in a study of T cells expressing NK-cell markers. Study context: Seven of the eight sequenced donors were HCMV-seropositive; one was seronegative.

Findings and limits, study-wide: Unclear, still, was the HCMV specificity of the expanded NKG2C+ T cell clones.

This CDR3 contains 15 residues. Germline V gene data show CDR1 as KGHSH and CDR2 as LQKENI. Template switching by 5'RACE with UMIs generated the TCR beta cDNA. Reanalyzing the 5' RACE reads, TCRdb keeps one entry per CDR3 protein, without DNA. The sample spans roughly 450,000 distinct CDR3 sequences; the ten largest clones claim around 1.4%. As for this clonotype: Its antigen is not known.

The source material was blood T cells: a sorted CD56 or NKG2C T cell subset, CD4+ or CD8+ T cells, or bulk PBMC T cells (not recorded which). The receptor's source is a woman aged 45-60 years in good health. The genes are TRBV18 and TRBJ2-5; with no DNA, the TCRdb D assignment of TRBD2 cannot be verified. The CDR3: CASSPPSLAEETQYF. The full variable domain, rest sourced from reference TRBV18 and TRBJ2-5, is NAGVMQNPRHLVRRRGQEARLRCSPMKGHSHVYWYRQLPEEGLKFMVYLQKENIIDESGMPKERFSAEFPKEGPSILRIQQVVRGDSAAYFCASSPPSLAEETQYFGPGTRLLVL.